A few counts support the clone carrying this T cell receptor beta chain. This sample stems from a study of T-cell reconstitution after alpha-beta-depleted transplantation in children. CDR1 is MGHRA, CDR2 YSYEKL, per germline. The length of the CDR3 is 16 residues. V lost 6 bases and J 3 bases, leaving 20 bases between the germline ends. Preparing the TCRbeta library involved the use of unique molecular identifiers. TCRdb re-called the PCR reads through MiXCR, storing one row per CDR3 protein. The sample comprises nearly 550,000 distinct CDR3 sequences, around 16% of which are singletons, and 3.3% rests with the top ten.

The chain combines TRBV4-1 with TRBJ2-5, with TRBD2 as a possible D gene (6 bases). This material consisted of PBMCs from the stem cell graft donor, taken from the stem cell graft. The TCR comes from a human donor who donated a stem cell graft to a child with acute lymphoblastic leukemia. DNA for the CDR3: TGCGCCAGCAGGCATACCCCCGGGTCGGGAGAAGAGACCCAGTACTTC. Encoded protein: CASRHTPGSGEETQYF.